This entry describes one T cell receptor (beta chain). Its cognate antigen is unknown. TCRdb re-derived calls from the reads in MiXCR, one entry per CDR3 protein. The sample has hundreds of thousands of distinct CDR3 sequences; 33% are singletons. The sample originates from a study of T cell repertoires in cytomegalovirus infection. Regarding the study as a whole: HLA-C-restricted CMV clonotypes gave the most frequent clonotype in two of eight donors.

The CDR3 has 18 amino acids. Unmatched junction bases numbered 11, after V lost 6 bases and J lost 1 base. The chain carries TRBV12-3 or TRBV12-4 and TRBJ2-1; TRBD2 aligns across 11 bases. The input for sequencing was cultured PBMCs, taken from culture after CMV antigen stimulation. The origin of this receptor is a human donor in good health (CMV status not recorded). Some clones in this sample may be carry-over from other donors' samples. Here the CDR3 DNA reads TGTGCCAGCAGACCGGGGCTAGCGGGAGGTAGGTCCTACAATGAGCAGTTCTTC. The encoded protein is CASRPGLAGGRSYNEQFF.